This TCR beta chain was obtained from a study of glioma-infiltrating T cells after dendritic cell vaccination (dated by TCRdb to 2016 to 2018). With respect to the entire study: The cohort included around 15 glioblastoma patients drawn from Phase I and II dendritic cell vaccination trials, of whom 9 were newly diagnosed and 6 had recurrent disease. To make the vaccine, monocyte-derived dendritic cells were cultured for under 9 days with IL-4 and GM-CSF and then pulsed overnight with autologous tumor lysate. Survival after dendritic cell vaccination was correlated with TCR sequencing metrics, such as TIL content and the overlap between tumor and blood repertoires. Tumor-infiltrating lymphocyte content was quantified and tumor and blood repertoires were compared in dendritic cell-vaccinated glioblastoma patients by deep sequencing of TCR beta CDR3 regions. Patients received three intradermal dendritic cell vaccine injections at biweekly intervals in the arm below the axilla. Between the early 2000s and the early 2010s, the patients were given dendritic cell vaccination pulsed with autologous tumor lysate.

General study outcomes and caveats: After dendritic cell vaccination, a higher estimated pretreatment TIL content predicted longer time to progression and overall survival. TCR clonality showed no direct relationship with survival, which suggests that a diverse polyclonal response may matter. The TCR overlap response model with three groups was called speculative and said to need prospective validation. The cohort was small and heterogeneous, and full blood and tumor sets were available for few patients, with initial-recurrent tumor pairs available for even fewer patients.

The immunoSEQ assay amplified TCRB CDR3 regions from about 2 micrograms of genomic DNA, or from all available DNA when less than that amount was available. For multiplex PCR, 60 forward primers for TCR V beta segments and 13 reverse primers for J beta segments were used. To estimate reads per starting template, synthetic control templates were spiked into each sample at limiting dilution. Sequencing produced 87 bp reads on the Illumina HiSeq System. Per the original workflow: To remove PCR and sequencing errors, closely related sequences were merged with a nearest neighbor algorithm. TCR overlap was measured as the percentage of unique tumor TCR beta sequences that were also present in the peripheral blood of the same patient. What TCRdb holds here is the immuneACCESS table cut down to in-frame rearrangements. Part of the clones is not present; checked against another copy, under half of the missing clones reflect an unresolved V gene, and the others are unexplained. The V and J calls and the clone size are those of that table, but D and trimming were determined from the DNA. This sample comprises about 95,000 clones, 70% to 90% of them detected only once. Less than 3% of the sample belongs to the ten largest clones.

Of note for this clone: Its antigen is currently not known. No much larger clone exists at a distance of one base, and base qualities are not known.

Trimming removed 4 bases from V and 8 bases from J; the gene matches leave 8 bases unexplained. The CDR3 runs 15 residues from the cysteine to the phenylalanine. Only the CDR3 part of the read is kept: 45 bases, read in frame from the first base. CDR1 and CDR2 are drawn from the germline V gene: SGHDT, YYEEEE. To be selected, patients needed enough residual fresh-frozen tumor tissue and more than two years of available survival data. None of the glioblastoma patients carried an isocitrate dehydrogenase mutation, although molecular status otherwise varied. PBMC were collected before vaccination, two weeks after the third vaccination, and at tumor progression if tumor progression occurred. The Qiagen DNeasy Blood extraction Kit was used for extraction of genomic DNA.

The sample in question was blood, obtained before dendritic cell vaccination. This receptor chain uses TRBV5-6 and TRBJ1-6, and 8 junction bases match TRBD1. This TCR derives from a human donor with glioblastoma. The sequenced DNA: TGTGCCAGCAGCCTGACAGGGGTCGGCTATTCACCCCTCCACTTT. This encodes CASSLTGVGYSPLHF.